Each of the 25 T cell receptor beta chains below was sequenced from the same sample in a study of sequential checkpoint blockade in melanoma. Treatment in this sample: randomized to nivolumab then ipilimumab (arm A) or the reverse (arm B). The repertoire was sequenced with immunoSEQ multiplex PCR; TCRdb's copy has only in-frame clones and lacks some. Among roughly 8,800 clones listed, roughly 70% were seen once. Sequenced here: CD8+ T cells sorted from blood (inferred from file names), sampled from a patient given nivolumab and ipilimumab in sequence. Receptors originate from a human donor with melanoma.

This clone was counted between two and nine times. The CDR3 region has the DNA TGTGCCAGCAGCGTAGATTCTAGCGGGGGGCCTCGGGTTAAGCAGTACTTC. Translated, it gives CASSVDSSGGPRVKQYF. The chain employs TRBV9 and TRBJ2-7; 11 bases are shared with TRBD2. Germline V gives CDR1 SGDLS, CDR2 YYNGEE. Trimming cost V 0 bases and J 8 bases; bases outside gene matches: 13. The CDR3 length is 17 residues. Drawing the rest from reference TRBV9 and TRBJ2-7, the complete variable domain is DSGVTQTPKHLITATGQRVTLRCSPRSGDLSVYWYQQSLDQGLQFLIQYYNGEERAKGNILERFSAQQFPDLHSELNLSSLELGDSALYFCASSVDSSGGPRVKQYFGPGTRLTVT.

V is TRBV2 and J is TRBJ2-7, with TRBD2 as a possible D gene (6 bases). The germline V gene encodes CDR1 SNHLY and CDR2 FYNNEI. The CDR3 has 14 amino acids. Trimming shortened V by 4 bases and J by 2 bases, and 12 bases separated the two germline ends. The chain's CDR3 is CASSAVSGTYEQYF. CDR3 in DNA: TGTGCCAGCAGTGCGGTTAGCGGAACCTACGAGCAGTACTTC.

The CDR3 reads CASSGRGQSYEQYF. For the CDR3, the DNA is TGTGCCAGCAGTGGTAGAGGACAGTCCTACGAGCAGTACTTC. V usage is TRBV6-1 and J usage is TRBJ2-5, with a possible D match to TRBD1 (6 bases). The end of the DNA is better explained by TRBJ2-7, so the J call may be wrong. Germline lookup yields CDR1 MNHNS and CDR2 SASEGT. This CDR3 comprises 14 residues.

The chain joins TRBV27 to TRBJ2-7; 9 bases are shared with TRBD2. The CDR3 totals 14 residues. Germline CDR1 reads MNHEY; CDR2 reads SMNVEV (reference sequence). V dropped 2 bases and J dropped 2; count of bases not matched to a gene: 1. Here the CDR3 reads CASSLAGGTYEQYF. Written as DNA, the CDR3 is TGTGCCAGCAGTTTAGCGGGGGGGACCTACGAGCAGTACTTC.

V gene TRBV5-4 combines with J gene TRBJ2-5; TRBD2 matches at 7 bases. The J call may be wrong; the DNA end is better matched by TRBJ2-7. CDR3 length: 12 residues. Germline CDR1 and CDR2: SGHNT and YYREEE (reference sequence). The CDR3 region is CASSSGTYEQYF. The CDR3 nucleotides are TGTGCCAGCAGCAGCGGGACTTACGAGCAGTACTTC.

The CDR3 region is CASSFSGYTGELFF. The CDR3, as DNA: TGTGCCAGCAGCTTCTCCGGGTACACCGGGGAGCTGTTTTTT. J is TRBJ2-2 and V is TRBV5-6; D gene ambiguous. The CDR3 has 14 amino acids. The ends were cut back, 2 bases at V and 3 bases at J, with 8 bases in the middle. Germline loops: CDR1 SGHDT, CDR2 YYEEEE. Combining the CDR3 with reference TRBV5-6 and TRBJ2-2 gives the whole variable domain DAGVTQSPTHLIKTRGQQVTLRCSPKSGHDTVSWYQQALGQGPQFIFQYYEEEERQRGNFPDRFSGHQFPNYSSELNVNALLLGDSALYLCASSFSGYTGELFFGEGSRLTVL.

The CDR3 DNA sequence: TGTGCCAGCAGCTTATCCCCAGCAGGGGCGCTGGACGAGCAGTACTTC. This encodes CASSLSPAGALDEQYF. This rearrangement joins TRBV7-6 to TRBJ2-7; maybe TRBD1 (6 bases). The CDR3 is 16 amino acids. V was shortened by 2 bases and J by 5 bases, with 19 bases between the two germline ends. Germline lookup yields CDR1 SGHVS and CDR2 FNYEAQ.

This clone showed up just once. The gene calls are TRBV7-2 and TRBJ2-5; TRBD1 might be the D (6 bases). The CDR3 runs to 15 residues. Germline CDR1 reads SGHTA; CDR2 reads FQGNSA. Deletions cut 1 base from V and 3 bases from J, with 12 bases between. The CDR3 DNA sequence: TGTGCCAGCAGCTTAGGGGGAGCAGGGGAAGAGACCCAGTACTTC. Translating it yields CASSLGGAGEETQYF.

The chain couples TRBV29-1 to TRBJ2-3, with D perhaps TRBD2 (6 bases). The germline V gene encodes CDR1 SQVTM and CDR2 ANQGSEA. Trimming removed 5 bases from V and 4 bases from J, with 16 bases in between. This CDR3 is 14 amino acids long. The CDR3 DNA reads TGCAGCGTTTTGGCTAGCGCACCCTCAGATACGCAGTATTTT. Translating it yields CSVLASAPSDTQYF.

This chain joins TRBV19 and TRBJ2-7, with 7 positions matching TRBD1. Germline lookup yields CDR1 LNHDA and CDR2 SQIVND (reference sequence). The CDR3 consists of 14 residues. The trim removed 1 base at V and 2 bases at J, leaving 2 bases unmatched. The CDR3 coding sequence is TGTGCCAGTAGTATAGCAGGGGGAGCCTACGAGCAGTACTTC. Protein sequence: CASSIAGGAYEQYF. Full variable domain (remainder filled in from reference TRBV19 and TRBJ2-7): DGGITQSPKYLFRKEGQNVTLSCEQNLNHDAMYWYRQDPGQGLRLIYYSQIVNDFQKGDIAEGYSVSREKKESFPLTVTSAQKNPTAFYLCASSIAGGAYEQYFGPGTRLTVT.

By share, this clone ranks as medium-sized. The chain is built from TRBV4-2 and TRBJ2-2; 8 bases agree with TRBD1. There are 15 residues in the CDR3. Trimming cost V 3 bases and J 5 bases; bases outside gene matches: 5. The germline V gene encodes CDR1 LGHNA and CDR2 YNFKEQ. The CDR3 is CASSQTDRETGELFF. CDR3 nucleotides: TGTGCCAGCAGCCAGACGGACAGGGAGACCGGGGAGCTGTTTTTT.

The chain carries TRBV4-1 and TRBJ2-1; D unresolved. V lost 4 bases and J 4 bases, leaving 8 bases between the germline ends. In germline, CDR1 is MGHRA, CDR2 YSYEKL. The CDR3 covers 13 residues. Here the CDR3 DNA reads TGCGCCAGCAGCCTTCAGATGTACAATGAGCAGTTCTTC. It translates to CASSLQMYNEQFF.

V and J are TRBV19 and TRBJ1-1, with D perhaps TRBD1 (6 bases). Germline V gene data show CDR1 as LNHDA and CDR2 as SQIVND (reference sequence). The CDR3 consists of 14 residues. V was cut by 3 bases and J by 0 bases, with 8 bases left in between. The CDR3 protein is CASSIRGMNTEAFF. CDR3 bases: TGTGCCAGTAGTATTAGGGGGATGAACACTGAAGCTTTCTTT.

The chain uses TRBV6-5 and TRBJ2-1, with TRBD2 matching over 10 bases. CDR1 is MNHEY and CDR2 is SVGAGI in the germline V gene. The CDR3 is made up of 15 amino acids. V dropped 2 bases and J dropped 5; count of bases not matched to a gene: 3. The CDR3 region is CASSYGTSVNNEQFF. In nucleotides, the CDR3 is TGTGCCAGCAGTTACGGGACTAGCGTAAACAATGAGCAGTTCTTC.

The genes are TRBV15 and TRBJ1-5; 11 nucleotides match TRBD1. Germline trimming cut 4 bases from V and 7 bases from J; bases unmatched to any gene: 6. There are 15 residues in the CDR3. The germline V gene encodes CDR1 LNHNV and CDR2 YYDKDF (reference sequence). CDR3 sequence reads: CATSIIRTGGQPQHF. In DNA, the CDR3 is TGTGCCACCAGCATAATCCGGACAGGGGGCCAGCCCCAGCATTTT.

This clone rates as medium-sized (0.01 to 0.1%). The rearrangement joins TRBV7-8 to TRBJ2-7, with a tentative D call TRBD1 (6 bases). Trimming cost V 7 bases and J 0 bases, with 13 bases left between them. Germline CDR1 SGHVS, CDR2 FQNEAQ. The CDR3 runs 14 residues. This CDR3 reads CASTPEDSSYEQYF. In DNA form, the CDR3 reads TGTGCCAGCACCCCGGAGGACAGCTCCTACGAGCAGTACTTC.

J is TRBJ1-2 and V is TRBV7-9; D unresolved. CDR3 length: 15 residues. CDR1 is SEHNR, CDR2 FQNEAQ, per germline (reference sequence). Trimming cost V 4 bases and J 0 bases, with 12 bases left between them. This CDR3 is CASSSQETANYGYTF. The CDR3 DNA sequence: TGTGCCAGCAGCTCCCAAGAGACTGCTAACTATGGCTACACCTTC. The variable domain in full, completed from reference TRBV7-9 and TRBJ1-2, reads DTGVSQNPRHKITKRGQNVTFRCDPISEHNRLYWYRQTLGQGPEFLTYFQNEAQLEKSRLLSDRFSAERPKGSFSTLEIQRTEQGDSAMYLCASSSQETANYGYTFGSGTRLTVV.

This clone has more than one count but fewer than ten. The chain recombines TRBV5-1 with TRBJ1-1, with TRBD1 matching 8 bases. CDR3 length: 15 amino acids. The J segment lost 1 base and the V segment lost 4 bases, leaving 6 bases of the junction unmatched. Looked up from germline, CDR1 is SGHRS and CDR2 is YFSETQ. The CDR3 nucleotides are TGCGCCAGCAGCGCCCGGACAGGGAGGAACACTGAAGCTTTCTTT. Amino acids: CASSARTGRNTEAFF.

The CDR3 sequence: CASSPGSHIETVYF. The CDR3 DNA reads TGTGCCAGTAGTCCCGGATCCCATATAGAGACAGTTTACTTC. The genes are TRBV19 and TRBJ2-7; D may be TRBD1 (5 bases). Looked up from germline, CDR1 is LNHDA and CDR2 is SQIVND (reference sequence). The V end was cut by 5 bases, the J end by 13 bases, with 24 bases between. The CDR3 is 14 amino acids.

This clone was seen just once. The chain carries TRBV19 and TRBJ1-1; unclear D gene. V shed 3 bases and J shed 4 bases, with 9 bases lying between them. This CDR3 is built from 13 residues. Per germline, CDR1 LNHDA and CDR2 SQIVND (reference sequence). Here the CDR3 DNA reads TGTGCCAGTAGTATGACCGCGGTCACTGAAGCTTTCTTT. It yields the protein CASSMTAVTEAFF.

The rearrangement links TRBV4-3 to TRBJ2-3; D remains unclear. Per germline, CDR1 LGHNA and CDR2 YSLEER. Trimming pared 0 bases from V and 2 bases from J, leaving 15 bases between. This CDR3 contains 17 residues. CDR3 loop: CASSQDRLGHLTDTQYF. The CDR3 nucleotides are TGCGCCAGCAGCCAAGATCGGCTGGGCCATCTCACAGATACGCAGTATTTT.

The gene calls are TRBV19 and TRBJ2-4; 8 bases map to TRBD1. The junction had 8 bases not matched to a gene; V was cut back by 6 bases and J by 1 base. The CDR3 loop spans 16 amino acids. Germline assignment: CDR1 LNHDA and CDR2 SQIVND (reference sequence). The CDR3: CASSDRGREAKNIQYF. CDR3 sequence (DNA): TGTGCCAGTAGCGACAGGGGTCGGGAGGCCAAAAACATTCAGTACTTC.

V and J are TRBV29-1 and TRBJ2-7, with 7 bases that match TRBD2. The ends lost 2 bases at V and 1 base at J; junction bases unmatched: 5. This CDR3 has 14 residues. CDR1 is SQVTM, CDR2 ANQGSEA, per germline. The CDR3 sequence: CSVEPSGGSYEQYF. As DNA, the CDR3 is TGCAGCGTTGAACCTAGCGGAGGATCCTACGAGCAGTACTTC.

The rearrangement joins TRBV9 to TRBJ2-7, with 7 bases identical to TRBD2. Germline V gene data show CDR1 as SGDLS and CDR2 as YYNGEE. The CDR3 runs to 18 residues. With V trimmed by 0 bases and J by 7 bases, 19 bases remained unmatched. For the CDR3, the DNA is TGTGCCAGCAGCGTAGACGGGGGAGGGAGCCAGGCTCTGGGGGAGCAGTACTTC. Amino acids: CASSVDGGGSQALGEQYF.

This chain connects TRBV7-9 to TRBJ2-1; 9 positions match TRBD1. The germline gives CDR1 SEHNR, CDR2 FQNEAQ (reference sequence). The trim removed 5 bases at V and 7 bases at J, leaving 9 bases unmatched. The CDR3 is 15 residues long. As DNA, the CDR3 is TGTGCCAGCAGCCCGACGGGGACAGGGAATAATGAGCAGTTCTTC. This codes for CASSPTGTGNNEQFF.